One sample yielded the 6 T cell receptor beta chains listed below, sequenced in a study of T-cell memory formation after mild COVID-19. Each CDR3 protein is one row after TCRdb ran MiXCR on the 5' RACE reads. Among about 150,000 distinct CDR3 sequences, 15% to 20% were seen once, and the ten largest hold over 2%. Material for sequencing was PBMCs or a T cell subset sorted from them (not recorded which). Receptors originate from an adult woman who had mild COVID-19 (a few samples of this study predate the infection). Cell type and time point are not known.

A note on this clonotype: The junction and the germline gene differ at one end; a read error may be behind it. The chain couples TRBV11-2 to TRBJ2-3; D not resolved. CDR3 size: 12 residues. The V gene's germline CDR1 is SGHAT and CDR2 FQNNGV. The CDR3 protein is CASSLGPGKAFF. The CDR3 DNA follows: TGTGCCAGCAGCTTAGGCCCCGGCAAGGCGTTCTTT.

This clonotype occurred many times. The rearrangement uses TRBV20-1 and TRBJ2-1; perhaps TRBD2 as D (5 bases). Trimming removed 5 bases from V and 5 bases from J, with 22 bases in between. This CDR3 has 16 amino acids. The germline V gene encodes CDR1 DFQATT and CDR2 SNEGSKA (reference sequence). The CDR3 protein is CSARGLGLVQNNEQFF. DNA of the CDR3: TGCAGTGCTCGGGGTCTAGGGCTAGTCCAAAACAATGAGCAGTTCTTC.

CDR3 protein: CASSSTTGVGEQYF. CDR3 sequence (DNA): TGTGCCAGCAGCTCCACGACAGGGGTGGGCGAGCAGTACTTC. The chain has TRBV9 and TRBJ2-7, with 8 bases fitting TRBD1. In germline, CDR1 is SGDLS, CDR2 YYNGEE. The CDR3 loop spans 14 amino acids. V shed 4 bases, J shed 6 bases, and the junction held 9 bases outside the gene matches.

The chain uses TRBV20-1 and TRBJ1-1; the D gene is possibly TRBD1 (5 bases). The germline V gene encodes CDR1 DFQATT and CDR2 SNEGSKA (reference sequence). The length of the CDR3 is 14 residues. Trimming took off 1 base at V and 3 bases at J, with 12 bases between the two ends. CDR3 loop: CSARVGPGDTEAFF. CDR3 in DNA: TGCAGTGCTAGAGTAGGCCCGGGGGACACTGAAGCTTTCTTT.

The V and J genes are TRBV5-5 and TRBJ2-1, with D maybe TRBD1 (6 bases). With 1 base removed from V and 8 bases from J, the gap between germline ends came to 10 bases. The CDR3 has 13 amino acids. Per germline, CDR1 SGHKS and CDR2 YYEKEE (reference sequence). CDR3 in DNA: TGTGCCAGCAGCTTGAACAGGGCGGATGAGCAGTTCTTC. It yields the protein CASSLNRADEQFF.

The genes are TRBV30 and TRBJ2-5; possibly TRBD2 for D (5 bases). Trimming removed 2 bases at V and 7 bases at J, with 17 bases between. The CDR3 runs to 14 residues. Germline V gene sequence: CDR1 GTSNPN, CDR2 SVGIG (reference sequence). The CDR3 loop reads CAWSLGMPLGTQYF. The CDR3 region has the DNA TGTGCCTGGAGTCTCGGGATGCCGTTAGGGACCCAGTACTTC.